This T cell receptor beta chain was sequenced during a study of T cell repertoires in ileal Crohn's disease (dated by TCRdb to about 2019). Broadly, across the study: The median duration of disease was roughly eight years, and at the time of surgery about 35% of patients were active smokers. All patients had surgery for a complication: stricturing disease in around 61% and penetrating disease in roughly 40%. About half of the patients received postoperative therapy: eleven to twelve received thiopurines and 15 to 20 received anti-TNF agents. M6 samples were neoterminal ileum biopsies taken at postoperative colonoscopy. The TCR repertoire was analysed in some 53 patients with Crohn's disease drawn from a prospective multicentre cohort. The study was conducted in parallel with a multicentre cohort built to find predictors of early endoscopic recurrence after ileocolonic resection. A Rutgeerts score higher than i0 was the definition used for endoscopic postoperative recurrence. A total of roughly 170 mucosal samples from some 60 patients were sequenced, collected from several sites on the surgical specimen and at postoperative endoscopy.

From the cysteine up to the phenylalanine, the CDR3 has a length of 14 residues. This entry keeps only the CDR3 DNA: 42 bases, framed from base 1. Looking up the germline V gene yields CDR1 SGHDT and CDR2 YYEEEE. A distance of 10 bases separates the germline ends of V and J, which lose 0 bases and 4 bases respectively. The investigation overall reported the following: Mucosal CD4 and CD8 T cells were sorted and sequenced only in a subgroup of patients, the size of which was not stated. Higher high-frequency clone percentages at surgery were associated with endoscopic recurrence; all patients with clonality above 26.8% (18/57) had recurrence. Within the first year after surgery, the timing of postoperative endoscopy varied, and the median delay was about 7.3 months. More high-frequency clones were carried by sorted CD8 T cells than by CD4 T cells, suggesting that mucosal expansions were mainly CD8. Patients who were active smokers at surgery had a significantly higher proportion of clonal expansions than non-smokers (around 26% vs 18%, p=0.02).

In light of the paper, this sample's time point label describes: neoterminal ileum biopsy at postoperative endoscopy, about 6 months after surgery. Eligible patients were adults with ileal or ileocolonic Crohn's disease who had an indication for ileocolonic resection. Whole ileal mucosal biopsies were stored frozen at -80°C before DNA extraction. Genomic DNA was isolated from frozen whole biopsies using a TRizol-based method, and the DNA was quantified with a NanoDrop 2000 spectrophotometer. Remarks on this clone: The antigen this receptor binds is unknown. No base quality values were provided; no much bigger clone lies one nucleotide off.

For commercial TCRB immunosequencing, about 0.45 micrograms of biopsy DNA were submitted for each sample. CDR3 regions were amplified from genomic DNA by Adaptive Biotechnology using a two-step, amplification bias-controlled multiplex PCR. The first PCR used primers for every V and J gene segment; the second PCR added barcodes and Illumina adapters. An Illumina instrument was used to sequence the CDR3 libraries. The source study handled its data this way. Analysis combined the vendor-provided pipelines with custom analysis of raw data in R/Bioconductor under R version 3.3.0. Clonality, ranging from 0 to 1, was calculated as the inverse of the normalised Shannon entropy of all productive clones. High-frequency clones were defined as the share of the repertoire occupied by the top 100 clones, with only clones passing a 95% confidence test being retained. Overlap between samples was measured with the Morisita-Horn index, while repertoire diversity was measured with the Simpson index. Not all clones reach the TCRdb copy of this immuneACCESS table, which keeps in-frame sequences only. Checked studies attribute under half of the gap to unresolved V genes and leave the rest unexplained. V, J and clone size are taken as reported in that table, and D and trimming were inferred from the DNA itself. The sample yields approximately 15,000 clones; around 72% were counted once. Together, the top ten hold around 3.9% of the sample.

The sample taken for sequencing was ileal tissue. The receptor was derived from an adult with Crohn's disease. This chain is built from TRBV5-6 and TRBJ1-2; TRBD1 is possibly the D segment (5 matching bases). The encoded CDR3 is CASSLAGTAYGYTF. The bases are TGTGCCAGCAGCTTGGCTGGGACGGCCTATGGCTACACCTTC.